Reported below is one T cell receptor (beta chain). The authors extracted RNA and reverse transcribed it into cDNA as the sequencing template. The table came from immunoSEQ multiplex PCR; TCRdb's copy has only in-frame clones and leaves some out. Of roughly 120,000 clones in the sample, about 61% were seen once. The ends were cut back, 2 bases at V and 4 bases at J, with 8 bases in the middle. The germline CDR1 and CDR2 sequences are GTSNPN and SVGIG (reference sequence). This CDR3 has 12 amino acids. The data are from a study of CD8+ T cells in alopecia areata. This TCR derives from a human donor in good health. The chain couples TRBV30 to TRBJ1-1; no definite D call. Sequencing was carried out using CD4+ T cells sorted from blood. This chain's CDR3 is CAWSRGRTEAFF. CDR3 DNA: TGTGCCTGGAGTCGAGGGCGCACTGAAGCTTTCTTT. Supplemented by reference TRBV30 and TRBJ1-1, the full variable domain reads SQTIHQWPATLVQPVGSPLSLECTVEGTSNPNLYWYRQAAGRGLQLLFYSVGIGQISSEVPQNLSASRPQDRQFILSSKKLLLSDSGFYLCAWSRGRTEAFFGQGTRLTVV.